Following are 23 T cell receptor beta chains from one sample sequenced in a study of identical twins. One entry per CDR3 protein results from TCRdb running MiXCR on the 5' RACE reads. The sample has approximately 670,000 distinct CDR3 sequences, around 6.1% seen once. Specimen: naive T cells sorted from blood. The receptors originated from a man aged 18-30 years in good health.

This clonotype was seen at least ten times. The chain combines TRBV20-1 with TRBJ1-1, with a possible D match to TRBD1 (5 bases). CDR3 length: 16 amino acids. Per germline, CDR1 DFQATT and CDR2 SNEGSKA (reference sequence). V was cut by 0 bases and J by 4 bases, with 18 bases left in between. Here the CDR3 DNA reads TGCAGTGCTAGAGAACCCTGGGACTTGCTAGGCACTGAAGCTTTCTTT. This translates into CSAREPWDLLGTEAFF.

This clonotype was recorded at least ten times. The CDR3 DNA reads TGCAGCGTTGACCCAGGGGTGTCTGGAAACACCATATATTTT. This gives the protein CSVDPGVSGNTIYF. The V call is TRBV29-1, the J call TRBJ1-3; maybe TRBD1 (6 bases). The germline gives CDR1 SQVTM, CDR2 ANQGSEA. CDR3 length: 14 amino acids. V gave up 3 bases and J gave up 1 base, with 10 bases separating them.

V gene TRBV6-2 or TRBV6-3 combines with J gene TRBJ2-5; no definite D call. Trimming pared 11 bases from V and 7 bases from J, leaving 14 bases between. Germline V gene lookup returns CDR1 MNHEY and CDR2 SVGEGT. CDR3 length equals 11 residues. DNA of the CDR3: TGTGCCTTGACGATTCCGGGGACCCAGTACTTC. It translates to CALTIPGTQYF.

This clonotype occurred many times. This chain joins TRBV5-1 and TRBJ1-3, with D perhaps TRBD1 (6 bases). There are 15 residues in the CDR3. The V end lost 0 bases, the J end lost 1 base, and 8 bases lay between the germline ends. Germline V gene data show CDR1 as SGHRS and CDR2 as YFSETQ. The CDR3 reads CASSLATGSGNTIYF. CDR3 nucleotides: TGCGCCAGCAGCTTGGCAACAGGGTCTGGAAACACCATATATTTT. Variable domain in full (rest from reference TRBV5-1 and TRBJ1-3): KAGVTQTPRYLIKTRGQQVTLSCSPISGHRSVSWYQQTPGQGLQFLFEYFSETQRNKGNFPGRFSGRQFSNSRSEMNVSTLELGDSALYLCASSLATGSGNTIYFGEGSWLTVV.

The table lists this clonotype with many counts. V and J are TRBV7-8 and TRBJ1-1; 7 nucleotides line up with TRBD1. The CDR3 has 16 residues. V gave up 2 bases and J gave up 3 bases; unmatched junction bases: 9. Germline V gene lookup returns CDR1 SGHVS and CDR2 FQNEAQ. The DNA for the CDR3 is TGTGCCAGCAGCTTATACACTAGGACAGGCTACACTGAAGCTTTCTTT. Encoded protein: CASSLYTRTGYTEAFF. The whole variable domain, remainder taken from reference TRBV7-8 and TRBJ1-1, is GAGVSQSPRYKVAKRGQDVALRCDPISGHVSLFWYQQALGQGPEFLTYFQNEAQLDKSGLPSDRFFAERPEGSVSTLKIQRTQQEDSAVYLCASSLYTRTGYTEAFFGQGTRLTVV.

This clonotype showed up many times. The V call is TRBV6-1, the J call TRBJ1-6; D is uncertain. Germline V gene data show CDR1 as MNHNS and CDR2 as SASEGT. The V and J ends lost 5 bases and 9 bases respectively, with 11 bases between them. This CDR3 contains 13 residues. The CDR3, as DNA: TGTGCCAGCAGTCGAGTAGTTGGTTCACCCCTCCACTTT. This codes for CASSRVVGSPLHF.

This clonotype was seen a few times. This sequence joins TRBV27 and TRBJ1-2; D remains ambiguous. Germline CDR1 and CDR2: MNHEY and SMNVEV (reference sequence). The CDR3 consists of 13 residues. V was shortened by 5 bases and J by 3 bases, with 10 bases between the two germline ends. DNA of the CDR3: TGTGCCAGCAGTCAGGCACCTTACTATGGCTACACCTTC. It encodes CASSQAPYYGYTF.

The chain recombines TRBV28 with TRBJ2-3; 13 bases line up with TRBD2. After removal of 2 bases from V and 0 bases from J, the junction contained 8 bases not matched to a gene. CDR1 and CDR2 (germline): MDHEN, SYDVKM. This CDR3 region has 19 residues. The CDR3 is CASSLPSLAGGTSTDTQYF. Written as DNA, the CDR3 is TGTGCCAGCAGTTTACCGTCACTAGCGGGAGGGACGAGCACAGATACGCAGTATTTT.

The sample holds many counts of this clonotype. The CDR3 sequence is CASSQGTTNQPQHF. CDR3 sequence (DNA): TGTGCCAGCAGCCAGGGGACAACCAATCAGCCCCAGCATTTT. The rearrangement links TRBV3-1 to TRBJ1-5, with D possibly TRBD1 on 6 matching bases. The germline CDR1 and CDR2 sequences are LGHDT and YNNKEL (reference sequence). This CDR3 is 14 amino acids long. With 3 bases removed from V and 3 bases from J, the gap between germline ends came to 9 bases.

This clonotype appeared a few times. The chain links TRBV12-3 or TRBV12-4 to TRBJ2-5; D uncertain. The CDR3 runs to 13 residues. The germline V and J ends were trimmed by 3 bases and 3 bases, with 8 bases remaining between them. CDR3 nucleotide sequence: TGTGCCAGCAGTTTGCTGCCTAAAGAGACCCAGTACTTC. Its protein product is CASSLLPKETQYF.

This clonotype showed up just a few times. The V gene is TRBV28, the J gene TRBJ2-3, with 14 positions matching TRBD2. Germline V gene lookup returns CDR1 MDHEN and CDR2 SYDVKM. V trimming: 6 bases; J trimming: 5 bases; junction bases outside the gene matches: 7. The CDR3 has 16 residues. The DNA for the CDR3 is TGTGCCAGCAGATACGGACTAGCGGGAGGCCTAGATACGCAGTATTTT. Protein sequence: CASRYGLAGGLDTQYF.

The table lists this clonotype with many counts. The chain carries TRBV5-1 and TRBJ1-2; tentative D call: TRBD1 (6 bases). The germline gives CDR1 SGHRS, CDR2 YFSETQ. The CDR3 is 16 residues long. Trimming removed 4 bases at V and 6 bases at J, with 22 bases between. The CDR3, as DNA: TGCGCCAGCAGCACAACCCCTCCTACAGGGCGGAATGGCTACACCTTC. Its protein product is CASSTTPPTGRNGYTF.

This clonotype has ten or more counts. The chain recombines TRBV10-3 with TRBJ2-7; TRBD2 matches at 10 bases. The germline V gene has CDR1 ENHRY and CDR2 SYGVKD. V dropped 4 bases and J dropped 7; count of bases not matched to a gene: 7. The CDR3 spans 14 residues. CDR3 in amino acids: CAISGASGRGEQYF. CDR3 bases: TGTGCCATCAGTGGGGCTAGCGGGAGAGGTGAGCAGTACTTC.

This clonotype showed up many times. This chain uses TRBV4-3 with TRBJ2-3, with 7 bases matching TRBD2. This CDR3 has 17 residues. V was clipped by 0 bases and J by 3 bases; unmatched bases: 9. Per the germline V gene, CDR1 is LGHNA and CDR2 is YSLEER. CDR3 in DNA: TGCGCCAGCAGCCAAGATAATCGGCTAGCGGCGACAGATACGCAGTATTTT. This translates into CASSQDNRLAATDTQYF.

This clonotype was seen at least ten times. This chain joins TRBV5-1 and TRBJ1-2; the match to TRBD1 covers 7 bases. Germline-derived CDR1 and CDR2 are SGHRS and YFSETQ. The ends lost 0 bases at V and 4 bases at J; junction bases unmatched: 9. This CDR3 spans 16 amino acids. The CDR3 nucleotides read TGCGCCAGCAGCTTGGATCCGGGACAGCCTTTCTATGGCTACACCTTC. It codes for CASSLDPGQPFYGYTF.

The rearrangement joins TRBV6-1 to TRBJ2-3; 11 nucleotides align to TRBD2. Per germline, CDR1 MNHNS and CDR2 SASEGT. The length of the CDR3 is 16 residues. V trimming: 5 bases; J trimming: 6 bases; junction bases outside the gene matches: 10. CDR3 residues: CASSSIAGGPLDTQYF. The CDR3 DNA reads TGTGCCAGCAGTAGTATAGCGGGAGGGCCGTTGGATACGCAGTATTTT.

This clonotype was observed a few times. The genes are TRBV5-1 and TRBJ2-2; 10 bases align to TRBD2. V shed 2 bases and J 0 bases; nucleotides not matched to a gene: 10. The germline gives CDR1 SGHRS, CDR2 YFSETQ. This CDR3 comprises 19 residues. Here the CDR3 DNA reads TGCGCCAGCAGCTTCGGGCTAGCGGGAGTATCTGCGAACACCGGGGAGCTGTTTTTT. Its protein is CASSFGLAGVSANTGELFF.

This clonotype has more than one count but fewer than ten. V and J are TRBV29-1 and TRBJ2-2; D gene unclear. The CDR3 is 13 residues long. Trimming shortened V by 4 bases and J by 1 base, and 7 bases separated the two germline ends. The germline gives CDR1 SQVTM, CDR2 ANQGSEA. In DNA form, the CDR3 reads TGCAGCGTTGCCCAGCGGAACACCGGGGAGCTGTTTTTT. As protein: CSVAQRNTGELFF.

The CDR3 DNA reads as TGTGCCAGCAGTGAACTAGCGGGAGGTAGGGTGTATGAGCAGTTCTTC. Translated: CASSELAGGRVYEQFF. The chain has TRBV12-3 or TRBV12-4 and TRBJ2-1; 12 bases match TRBD2. Trimming took 5 bases from V and 8 from J; bases not matched to a gene: 10. There are 16 residues in the CDR3.

This chain links TRBV24-1 with TRBJ2-1; 8 nucleotides align to TRBD2. In germline, CDR1 is KGHDR, CDR2 SFDVKD. The CDR3 covers 17 residues. V gave up 2 bases and J gave up 4 bases; unmatched junction bases: 9. The CDR3 coding sequence is TGTGCCACCAGTGATTCCCCGGGGACTAGTGAGTACAATGAGCAGTTCTTC. Residues: CATSDSPGTSEYNEQFF.

This clonotype was seen at least ten times. The chain uses TRBV28 and TRBJ1-2; no clear D gene. CDR1 MDHEN and CDR2 SYDVKM come from the germline V gene. This CDR3 contains 14 residues. Trimming cost V 5 bases and J 3 bases, with 13 bases left between them. The CDR3: CASSPRTEYYGYTF. The CDR3 DNA reads as TGTGCCAGCAGTCCCCGGACCGAGTACTATGGCTACACCTTC.

The chain uses TRBV7-6 and TRBJ1-6; TRBD1 matches at 8 bases. This CDR3 contains 13 residues. Germline lookup yields CDR1 SGHVS and CDR2 FNYEAQ. The V segment lost 6 bases and the J segment 6 bases; nucleotides outside the gene matches: 1. CDR3: CASRTGANSPLHF. CDR3 in DNA: TGTGCCAGCAGGACAGGGGCTAATTCACCCCTCCACTTT.

The chain uses TRBV6-1 and TRBJ1-1, with D hard to call. CDR3 length: 12 amino acids. V was trimmed by 3 bases and J by 7 bases, leaving 9 bases between them. From germline, CDR1 is MNHNS and CDR2 SASEGT. The CDR3 DNA follows: TGTGCCAGCAGTGACTTAGACTTTGAAGCTTTCTTT. Translating it yields CASSDLDFEAFF.